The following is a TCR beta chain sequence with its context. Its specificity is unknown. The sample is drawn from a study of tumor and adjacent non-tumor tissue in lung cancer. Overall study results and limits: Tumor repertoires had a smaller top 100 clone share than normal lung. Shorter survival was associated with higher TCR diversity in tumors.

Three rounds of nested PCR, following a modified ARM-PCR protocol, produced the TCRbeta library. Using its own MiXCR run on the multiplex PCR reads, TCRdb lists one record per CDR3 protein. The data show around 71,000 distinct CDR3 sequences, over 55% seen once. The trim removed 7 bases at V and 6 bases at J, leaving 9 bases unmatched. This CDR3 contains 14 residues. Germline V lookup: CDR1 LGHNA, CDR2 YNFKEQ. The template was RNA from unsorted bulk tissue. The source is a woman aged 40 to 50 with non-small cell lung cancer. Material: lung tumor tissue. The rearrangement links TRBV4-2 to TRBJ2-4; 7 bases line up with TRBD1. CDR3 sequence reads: CASNQTGRGNIQYF. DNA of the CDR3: TGTGCCAGCAACCAGACAGGGCGAGGAAACATTCAGTACTTC.